This TCR beta chain was found in a study of T cells in Graves' hyperthyroidism and ophthalmopathy (dated by TCRdb to between 2018 and 2020). With respect to the entire study: Peripheral blood samples were taken at initial diagnosis, before any treatment was given. After sampling, hyperthyroidism patients received methimazole starting at 30 mg daily, and ophthalmopathy patients received high-dose intravenous methylprednisolone. In six Graves' hyperthyroidism patients, the study also compared T-cell repertoires from thyroid tissue with T-cell repertoires from blood. The 95 to 100 discovery patients were randomly split 7:3 into training and test sets. A discovery cohort of roughly 96 patients, 43 with Graves' ophthalmopathy and 57 with stable Graves' hyperthyroidism, was used to find distinguishing TCR V-J signatures. Prospective prediction of ophthalmopathy was tested in an independent validation cohort consisting of some 18 hyperthyroidism patients and about 17 patients who later progressed to ophthalmopathy. According to the paper, TCR Vbeta CDR3 sequencing was carried out on approximately 140 peripheral blood samples, which came from under 50 ophthalmopathy, around 75 hyperthyroidism and approximately 17 progressor patients. What the research found in general, with its limitations: Most expanded thyroid clonotypes (frequency above 0.001) were also detected in blood, suggesting blood repertoires may reflect thyroid immune responses. In validation, the model predicted progression to ophthalmopathy a median of 6.5 months before onset, with about 71% sensitivity and roughly 79% specificity. Sample size was not statistically predetermined, and blinding of investigators to group allocation was not performed. Ophthalmopathy was separated from stable hyperthyroidism by a 13 V-J signature model, with approximately 89% sensitivity and approximately 84% specificity obtained in cross-validation and 80%/75% obtained in testing.

Between the V and J ends, shortened by 3 bases and 7 bases respectively, the junction contains 10 bases. CDR3 length: 13 amino acids, cysteine to phenylalanine. Here the CDR3 DNA is all that survives: 39 bases in frame from base 1. CDR1 and CDR2, per the germline V gene (reference sequence), are LGHDT and YNNKEL. The TCR beta CDR3 regions were amplified from the RNA transcripts. The TCR CDR3 was subjected to a first round of RT-PCR using the HTBI primer set and the Qiagen OneStep RT-PCR kit. The libraries were constructed in a second round of multiplex PCR and then size-selected and purified. Sequencing of the libraries was done on an Illumina HiSeq2000 using paired-end 100 bp reads. Per the original workflow: SOAPnuke was used to process the raw data, throwing out any read that contained adapters or uncalled bases, had a mean Phred below 15, or lacked an exact constant-primer or identifier match. High-quality paired reads were merged with COPE v1.2.5, and unique nucleotide sequences were defined as clonotypes. MiTCR v1.1 was used to align the clonotypes against IMGT TRBV, TRBD and TRBJ reference segments. The analysis was restricted to V-J combinations with a frequency above 0.0001, which together covered just over 99% of the repertoires. A TCS score was defined as the ratio of F50 (clonal expansion) to E x V (chaos), with BLOSUM62-based TCRdist applied between CDR3 peptides within each V-J. Welch's t-statistics and random forest reduced several hundred V-J features to about 13, which were used in a naive Bayes classifier (R e1071). The public reads were reprocessed in TCRdb via fastp at Q25 and MiXCR, keeping in-frame beta chains. Rows matching on CDR3 protein sequence are summarized as one entry with the most common DNA and genes. What appears here as the V and J calls and clone size reflects TCRdb's work, not the paper's. Counted in this sample were some 560,000 distinct CDR3 sequences; less than 15% of them appeared once. Clones ranked in the top ten supply approximately 15% of the sample.

A patient counted as having stable Graves' hyperthyroidism if no progression to ophthalmopathy occurred over 18 months of follow-up. The hyperthyroidism patients were between 18 and 65 years old and newly diagnosed, with a disease duration of less than 2 months. Any patient with an uncontrolled infection, another autoimmune disease, pregnancy or lactation was excluded. Diagnoses relied on clinical symptoms, serum thyroxine and TRAb, thyroid ultrasound and orbital computed tomography. PBMCs were separated from over 9 ml of fresh peripheral blood using Ficoll-Paque density gradient centrifugation. Total RNA was extracted with Trizol reagent, and quality was checked on an Agilent 2100 Bioanalyzer. There are a few counts of this clonotype. Which antigen it targets is not known. No clone much larger than this one lies a single base away; base qualities are absent.

The rearrangement joined TRBV3-1 to TRBJ1-5; TRBD1 could be the D gene, as 5 bases match. Sequenced sample: blood. The origin of this receptor is a woman aged 35 to 49 with Graves' hyperthyroidism. Here the CDR3 is given as CASSHTDTQPQHF. The sequence in DNA is TGTGCCAGCAGCCATACGGACACACAGCCCCAGCATTTT.